Below are 13 T cell receptor beta chains sequenced from a single sample in a study of radiation and T cells in renal cell carcinoma. Specified time point: blood 4 weeks post-SBRT, at nephrectomy. Treatment meaning: 15 Gy SBRT to primary tumor, nephrectomy 4 weeks later. Sequenced by immunoSEQ multiplex PCR; TCRdb stores in-frame clones only, minus some. The sample holds over 90,000 clones, more than 65% seen once. Sequencing used blood, obtained from a patient whose treatment included radiotherapy and nephrectomy. The receptors derive from a man between 60 and 75 years old with renal cell carcinoma.

The rearrangement uses TRBV15 and TRBJ2-3; 12 bases agree with TRBD2. Germline values: CDR1 LNHNV, CDR2 YYDKDF (reference sequence). The CDR3 has 16 amino acids. V was clipped by 0 bases and J by 6 bases; unmatched bases: 4. The DNA of the CDR3 is TGTGCCACCAGCAGAGATGGACTAGCGGGAATTGATACGCAGTATTTT. Protein product: CATSRDGLAGIDTQYF.

This clone was observed a few times. V gene TRBV19 combines with J gene TRBJ2-7, with TRBD2 matching 9 bases. V was clipped by 0 bases and J by 3 bases; unmatched bases: 6. Germline V lookup: CDR1 LNHDA, CDR2 SQIVND (reference sequence). The CDR3 sequence is 16 residues long. The CDR3 coding sequence is TGTGCCAGTAGTATAGAGACTAGCGGCGCTTTCTACGAGCAGTACTTC. It translates to CASSIETSGAFYEQYF.

The gene calls are TRBV6-5 and TRBJ2-1; 7 bases match TRBD2. CDR3 length equals 16 residues. Per germline, CDR1 MNHEY and CDR2 SVGAGI. With V trimmed by 0 bases and J by 3 bases, 5 bases remained unmatched. CDR3 residues: CASSYSGGRVYNEQFF. CDR3 nucleotides: TGTGCCAGCAGTTACTCGGGTGGGAGGGTCTACAATGAGCAGTTCTTC.

The chain employs TRBV7-9 and TRBJ2-7; maybe TRBD2 (6 bases). Germline-derived CDR1 and CDR2 are SEHNR and FQNEAQ (reference sequence). V shed 4 bases and J shed 2 bases, with 15 bases lying between them. The CDR3 covers 15 residues. In DNA, the CDR3 is TGTGCCAGCAGCTCTCTAGCGAATTTCGCCTACGAGCAGTACTTC. Translating it yields CASSSLANFAYEQYF.

The V call is TRBV19, the J call TRBJ2-4; D may be TRBD1 or TRBD2 (5 bases each). The germline CDR1 and CDR2 sequences are LNHDA and SQIVND (reference sequence). This CDR3 is built from 14 residues. V dropped 4 bases and J dropped 7 bases, with 14 bases sitting between them. CDR3 nucleotides: TGTGCCAGTAGTACTGGGGGAGCAGTGAACATTCAGTACTTC. Protein product: CASSTGGAVNIQYF.

The J gene is TRBJ2-7, the V gene TRBV7-8; 10 bases map to TRBD2. The CDR3 runs to 16 residues. The junction had 5 bases not matched to a gene; V was cut back by 0 bases and J by 3 bases. The germline V gene has CDR1 SGHVS and CDR2 FQNEAQ. The CDR3 nucleotides are TGTGCCAGCAGCTTAGCGCAGCGGGAGGGCCGCTACGAGCAGTACTTC. Amino acids: CASSLAQREGRYEQYF.

This clone was counted between two and nine times. As DNA, the CDR3 is TGCGCCAGCAGCCCGGCGGGGTCGGAGGGTAGTGAGCAGTTCTTC. Its protein is CASSPAGSEGSEQFF. The rearrangement links TRBV5-1 to TRBJ2-1; a possible D gene is TRBD2 (6 bases). Germline-derived CDR1 and CDR2 are SGHRS and YFSETQ. The CDR3 is 15 amino acids. The V end was cut by 4 bases, the J end by 9 bases, with 20 bases between.

The CDR3 sequence: CASSSQGRNQPQHF. CDR3 in DNA: TGTGCCAGCAGCTCTCAGGGTCGCAATCAGCCCCAGCATTTT. This sequence joins TRBV7-2 and TRBJ1-5; perhaps TRBD1 as D (5 bases). From germline, CDR1 is SGHTA and CDR2 FQGNSA. CDR3 length: 14 residues. V shed 4 bases and J shed 2 bases, with 9 bases lying between them.

V and J are TRBV6-1 and TRBJ2-7; maybe TRBD2 (6 bases). The CDR3 runs 15 residues. Germline V gives CDR1 MNHNS, CDR2 SASEGT. V was clipped by 6 bases and J by 2 bases, with 17 bases between them. The CDR3 region is CASREIAVPTYEQYF. As DNA, the CDR3 is TGTGCCAGCAGGGAAATAGCGGTGCCCACCTACGAGCAGTACTTC.

This rearrangement joins TRBV9 to TRBJ2-1, with 8 bases matching TRBD2. Germline V gene sequence: CDR1 SGDLS, CDR2 YYNGEE. The CDR3 loop spans 16 amino acids. J gave up 0 bases and V 4 bases, and 6 bases lay outside the gene matches. CDR3 in amino acids: CASSPTGTSSYNEQFF. The DNA for the CDR3 is TGTGCCAGCAGCCCGACCGGGACTAGCTCCTACAATGAGCAGTTCTTC. The full variable domain, its missing parts supplied by reference TRBV9 and TRBJ2-1, is DSGVTQTPKHLITATGQRVTLRCSPRSGDLSVYWYQQSLDQGLQFLIQYYNGEERAKGNILERFSAQQFPDLHSELNLSSLELGDSALYFCASSPTGTSSYNEQFFGPGTRLTVL.

The chain's CDR3 is CASSYSGLAGGDEQYF. The DNA for the CDR3 is TGTGCCAGCAGTTACTCGGGGCTAGCGGGAGGAGACGAGCAGTACTTC. The rearrangement uses TRBV6-5 and TRBJ2-7; TRBD2 matches 11 bases. Germline V CDR1 and CDR2: MNHEY, SVGAGI. V trimming: 0 bases; J trimming: 5 bases; junction bases outside the gene matches: 6. CDR3 size: 16 residues.

This chain's CDR3 is CAIMGGSQIGSYNEQFF. The CDR3 region has the DNA TGTGCCATCATGGGCGGGAGCCAAATCGGCTCCTACAATGAGCAGTTCTTC. The chain links TRBV10-3 to TRBJ2-1; 7 bases match TRBD2. This CDR3 has 17 amino acids. The germline gives CDR1 ENHRY, CDR2 SYGVKD. Germline trimming cut 7 bases from V and 0 bases from J; bases unmatched to any gene: 12.

The V call is TRBV7-8, the J call TRBJ2-2; 7 bases match TRBD2. The CDR3 has 13 residues. Germline assignment: CDR1 SGHVS and CDR2 FQNEAQ. J lost 7 bases, V lost 5 bases, and 4 bases had no gene match. The CDR3 is CASSGLVGGELFF. DNA for the CDR3: TGTGCCAGCAGCGGACTAGTGGGCGGGGAGCTGTTTTTT.